This section outlines one TCR beta chain sequence together with its context. Its antigen is as yet unknown. This record comes from a study of T cell responses to AZD1222 COVID-19 vaccine. Study observations and caveats: Only five or six individuals given AZD1222 were seropositive at baseline.

Here immunoSEQ multiplex PCR was the method, and the copy in TCRdb shows in-frame clones only, minus some. The sample records 60,000 to 80,000 clones, about 85% being singletons. The clonotype was recovered from an adult in good health. The material sequenced was peripheral blood, taken on day 0 of AZD1222 vaccination.

The CDR3 coding sequence is TGTGCCAGTAGGTGGGGGCAGACCAACTATGGCTACACCTTC. Its protein product is CASRWGQTNYGYTF. This sequence joins TRBV6-5 and TRBJ1-2, with D possibly matching TRBD1 (6 bases). This CDR3 is 14 amino acids long. Trimming removed 9 bases at V and 2 bases at J, with 16 bases between. Germline CDR1 MNHEY, CDR2 SVGAGI.